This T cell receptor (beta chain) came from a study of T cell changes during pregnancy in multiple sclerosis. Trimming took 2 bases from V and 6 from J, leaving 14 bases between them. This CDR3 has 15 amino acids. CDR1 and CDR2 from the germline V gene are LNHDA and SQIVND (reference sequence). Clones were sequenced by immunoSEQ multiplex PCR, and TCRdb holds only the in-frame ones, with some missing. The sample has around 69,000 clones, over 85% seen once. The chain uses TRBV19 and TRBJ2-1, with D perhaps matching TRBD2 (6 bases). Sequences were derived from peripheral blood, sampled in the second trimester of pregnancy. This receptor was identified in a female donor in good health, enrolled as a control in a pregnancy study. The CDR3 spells CASSIFPPEGNEQFF. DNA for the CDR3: TGTGCCAGTAGTATATTTCCTCCGGAGGGCAATGAGCAGTTCTTC. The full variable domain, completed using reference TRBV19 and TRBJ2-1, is DGGITQSPKYLFRKEGQNVTLSCEQNLNHDAMYWYRQDPGQGLRLIYYSQIVNDFQKGDIAEGYSVSREKKESFPLTVTSAQKNPTAFYLCASSIFPPEGNEQFFGPGTRLTVL.